This TCR beta chain was captured in a study of T cells in severe cutaneous drug reactions (dated by TCRdb to about 2019). For context, the study as a whole: Recruitment took place between the early 2010s and the late 2010s, drawing patients from Taiwan, Thailand and a European registry network. Only patients with a probable or definite SJS/TEN or DRESS diagnosis by RegiSCAR criteria were enrolled. Assignment of the culprit drug relied on both the Naranjo algorithm and the ALDEN drug causality algorithm. Patients in either the acute or the recovery stage provided biological samples, such as blister fluids/cells and PBMC. Bulk TCR sequencing was combined with single-cell sequencing, quantitative PCR validation, functional assays and transgenic mouse experiments. Libraries were prepared using iRepertoire multiplex PCR, and a comparison was cited by the authors in which similar capture of abundant clonotypes was shown across iRepertoire and 5' RACE methods with or without UMI. Overall study results and their limits: Whether the public TCR generalizes to SJS/TEN caused by other drugs was noted by the authors as still needing further study. A public TCRbeta CDR3, present at a mean of roughly 14% in all seven CBZ-SJS/TEN blister samples, was undetectable or scarce in PBMC from tolerant controls and healthy donors. A strong increase in TRBV12-4 usage was observed in CBZ-SJS/TEN patients, with averages of roughly 33% in blister cells and roughly 5% in PBMC.

CDR1 and CDR2 are read off the germline V gene as MDHEN and SYDVKM. Including the terminal cysteine and phenylalanine, the CDR3 comprises 15 residues. The DNA is unrecorded. On this clonotype itself: Its binding antigen is unknown.

Sequencing was performed on donors who were patients with carbamazepine-induced Stevens-Johnson syndrome or toxic epidermal necrolysis (CBZ-SJS/TEN). Patients with drug-induced severe cutaneous adverse reactions had T cell receptor repertoires profiled by next-generation sequencing to look for drug-specific clonotypes. The RNA was isolated from either blister cells of skin lesions or peripheral blood mononuclear cells. For both bulk and single-cell sequencing, libraries were prepared with the iRepertoire multiplex PCR system using TCR subtype-specific primers. Multiplex PCR using primers aimed at the V, D and J gene regions produced the bulk TCR beta libraries. Each sample contributed roughly 100-500 ng of RNA as input for preparing the bulk TCR library. An Illumina MiSeq was used to sequence the bulk TCR beta amplicons. On the authors' methods: Sample misassignments and low-quality sequencing reads were filtered out during quality control steps. CDR3 was defined as the amino acids between the V-gene Y[YFLI]C motif and the J-segment [FW]GXGT motif. CDR3 clonotypes and TRBV and TRBJ gene assignments were based on the IMGT database. Per-sample TRBV expression was normalized to the mean of the same gene in PBMC from under 50 healthy donors. The reads went through TCRdb reprocessing, and each CDR3 protein sequence gets one entry with no DNA. The V and J calls were not made by the authors but by TCRdb's processing. The data table for this sample lists around 8,000 distinct CDR3 sequences. Clones ranked in the top ten supply around 26% of the sample.

Sequenced: cells from a skin blister. The meaning of the sample's cell subset or site label: unsorted cells from skin lesion blisters. The rearrangement combines TRBV28 with TRBJ1-4; TCRdb's D gene call, TRBD1, goes unchecked for lack of DNA. The TCR comes from a human donor with a severe cutaneous adverse drug reaction. The CDR3 loop reads CASTLWAGSNEKLFF.